The T cell receptor beta chain described here comes from a study of type 1 regulatory T cells. Across the study: T-allo10 is a Tr1-enriched, alloantigen-specific CD4 T cell product made in vitro.

This clonotype was counted once. Its specificity is unknown. Each CDR3 protein gets one entry after TCRdb re-called the reads with MiXCR. This table has about 67,000 distinct CDR3 sequences, roughly 50% appearing once. Study-level findings and limits: Compared with non-Tr1 cells, Tr1 cells showed a narrower TCR repertoire.

The V gene's germline CDR1 is LGHNA and CDR2 YNFKEQ. Unmatched junction bases numbered 10, after V lost 0 bases and J lost 9 bases. The CDR3 runs to 17 residues. The V gene is TRBV4-2, the J gene TRBJ2-4, with 11 bases matching TRBD2. The sequenced material came from cultured non-Tr1 T cells, either the whole culture or a sorted T cell fraction (not recorded which). The TCR was taken from a human donor in good health. The CDR3 region is CASSQDLTSGGGSIQYF. CDR3 bases: TGTGCCAGCAGCCAAGATCTTACTAGCGGGGGAGGAAGCATTCAGTACTTC.